The subject of this entry is one T cell receptor (beta chain). No antigen is known for it. This entry comes from a study of cytomegalovirus exposure and HLA in healthy donors. Study-wide results and caveats: A link between a missense DCLRE1C variant and TCR beta V- and J-gene trimming emerged from a later analysis. Only CMV serostatus was available as immune exposure information. Earlier analysis yielded a pattern in which most TCR beta V segments were productive about 87% or about 30% of the time.

PCR employed 60 Vbeta and 13 Jbeta primers. Using immunoSEQ multiplex PCR, the repertoire was profiled, and TCRdb retains in-frame clones only, with some absent. The profile covers 210,000 or so clones, with about 85% appearing a single time and 1% to 1.5% taken by the ten largest. At the time of sampling, donors were nominally healthy, though unrecorded immune exposures were likely. The length of the CDR3 is 12 residues. Per the germline V gene, CDR1 is MDHEN and CDR2 is SYDVKM. J gave up 6 bases and V 5 bases, and 3 bases lay outside the gene matches. The TCR comes from a human donor in good health. The sequenced sample consisted of PBMCs. This chain links TRBV28 with TRBJ2-7; 8 bases line up with TRBD2. CDR3 amino acids: CASSAGGGEQYF. The CDR3, as DNA: TGTGCCAGCAGTGCCGGGGGGGGCGAGCAGTACTTC.